This TCR beta chain was identified during a study of T cells after yellow fever vaccination. The wider study: Preparation used SMART-Seq v4 Ultra Low Input for the low-cell-number fractions.

This clonotype has more than one count but fewer than ten. Its specificity is unknown. Trimming removed 0 bases at V and 4 bases at J, with 12 bases between. The CDR3 contains 15 residues. Germline-derived CDR1 and CDR2 are MNHEY and SVGAGI. MiXCR was run by TCRdb on the 5' RACE reads, yielding one entry per CDR3 protein. Of around 320,000 distinct CDR3 sequences listed, 3.5% to 4.5% are singletons. Study conclusions and caveats: Peaking faster, on day 5 versus 15, the secondary response was nonetheless weaker.

The sequence was collected from a young man who received the YFV17D yellow fever vaccine. The genes are TRBV6-5 and TRBJ1-2, with D possibly TRBD1 on 5 matching bases. The source material was PBMCs, sampled 15 days after the yellow fever booster vaccination. The CDR3 sequence: CASSYSLGTLYGYTF. CDR3 DNA sequence: TGTGCCAGCAGTTACTCTTTGGGGACCCTCTATGGCTACACCTTC.